The 13 T cell receptor beta chains below come from one sample, sequenced in a study of blood T cell repertoires in COVID-19 (dated by TCRdb to 2020 to 2021). Library generation was performed with the immunoSEQ multiplex PCR assay. TCRdb re-hosts the immuneACCESS table, in-frame sequences only. Its copies lack some clones; in the studies checked, an unresolved V gene accounts for under half of them, and the cause for the rest is not known. This sample has approximately 120,000 clones in its table, and 90% to 95% of those were observed once. The leading ten clones occupy around 2% of the sample. Sequencing was carried out using peripheral blood. These receptors were taken from a man aged 50-60 years with COVID-19, enrolled during active disease.

V usage is TRBV30 and J usage is TRBJ1-4; 7 nucleotides agree with TRBD1. This CDR3 is 15 amino acids long. V dropped 1 base and J dropped 3; count of bases not matched to a gene: 5. CDR1 GTSNPN and CDR2 SVGIG come from the germline V gene (reference sequence). CDR3 sequence reads: CAWSAPGTANEKLFF. CDR3 nucleotides: TGTGCCTGGAGTGCTCCCGGGACAGCTAATGAAAAACTGTTTTTT.

This clone appeared a few times. This chain joins TRBV19 and TRBJ1-5; D uncertain. The germline CDR1 and CDR2 sequences are LNHDA and SQIVND (reference sequence). This CDR3 is built from 14 residues. Trimming pared 0 bases from V and 9 bases from J, leaving 12 bases between. The CDR3 sequence is CASSIDTASGPQHF. Written as DNA, the CDR3 is TGTGCCAGTAGTATAGACACAGCGAGCGGGCCCCAGCATTTT.

The CDR3: CASSPRTGERGYTF. In nucleotides, the CDR3 is TGCGCCAGCAGCCCCCGGACAGGAGAGAGAGGCTACACCTTC. The chain carries TRBV4-1 and TRBJ1-2, with 7 bases matching TRBD1. Germline trimming cut 4 bases from V and 8 bases from J; bases unmatched to any gene: 10. The CDR3 has 14 amino acids. Germline loops: CDR1 MGHRA, CDR2 YSYEKL.

A few counts support this clone. The chain couples TRBV6-2 or TRBV6-3 to TRBJ2-1; possible D gene TRBD2, 5 bases. CDR1 and CDR2 from the germline V gene are MNHEY and SVGEGT. CDR3 length equals 17 residues. Trimming took 6 bases from V and 0 from J, leaving 18 bases between them. The CDR3 DNA sequence: TGTGCCAGCAGCTATGAGAGAGGGAGCGTCTCCTACAATGAGCAGTTCTTC. Translation: CASSYERGSVSYNEQFF.

The J gene is TRBJ2-7, the V gene TRBV5-6; 12 nucleotides line up with TRBD2. CDR3 size: 15 residues. Germline-derived CDR1 and CDR2 are SGHDT and YYEEEE. The trim removed 4 bases at V and 0 bases at J, leaving 2 bases unmatched. In DNA, the CDR3 is TGTGCCAGCAGCACTAGCGGGAGGATCTCCTACGAGCAGTACTTC. It specifies CASSTSGRISYEQYF.

The chain is built from TRBV11-3 and TRBJ1-1; D is undetermined. The CDR3 is 16 amino acids. V lost 4 bases and J 0 bases, leaving 15 bases between the germline ends. CDR1 is SGHNT, CDR2 YENEEA, per germline. CDR3 residues: CASSYLRGGMNTEAFF. The CDR3 DNA sequence: TGTGCCAGCAGCTACCTCCGAGGTGGCATGAACACTGAAGCTTTCTTT.

The V call is TRBV5-1, the J call TRBJ2-5; 12 nucleotides line up with TRBD2. The germline gives CDR1 SGHRS, CDR2 YFSETQ. V shed 0 bases and J 4 bases; nucleotides not matched to a gene: 7. CDR3 size: 17 residues. CDR3: CASSLVVGLAGRETQYF. CDR3 coding DNA: TGCGCCAGCAGCTTGGTGGTCGGACTAGCGGGAAGAGAGACCCAGTACTTC.

This clone is a singleton in its sample. V and J are TRBV6-2 or TRBV6-3 and TRBJ2-5; TRBD2 agrees at 8 bases. Germline-derived CDR1 and CDR2 are MNHEY and SVGEGT. CDR3 length: 19 amino acids. The V segment lost 6 bases and the J segment 2 bases; nucleotides outside the gene matches: 20. The CDR3: CASSPLGAGGPPRQETQYF. CDR3 DNA: TGTGCCAGCAGCCCCCTGGGGGCGGGAGGCCCCCCTCGACAAGAGACCCAGTACTTC.

This chain connects TRBV29-1 to TRBJ1-4; the match to TRBD1 covers 9 bases. CDR3 length: 13 residues. Germline V gene sequence: CDR1 SQVTM, CDR2 ANQGSEA. The J segment lost 8 bases and the V segment lost 5 bases, leaving 6 bases of the junction unmatched. The CDR3 DNA reads TGCAGCGTTTCCGGGACAGGGAGCGAAAAACTGTTTTTT. Translation: CSVSGTGSEKLFF.

The V and J genes are TRBV9 and TRBJ2-3; 8 nucleotides line up with TRBD1. CDR3 length equals 13 residues. Looked up from germline, CDR1 is SGDLS and CDR2 is YYNGEE. With V trimmed by 4 bases and J by 8 bases, 6 bases remained unmatched. The DNA for the CDR3 is TGTGCCAGCAGCCAGGGGGCGCAGGGTACGCAGTATTTT. It yields the protein CASSQGAQGTQYF.

The rearrangement uses TRBV28 and TRBJ1-5; D uncertain. The CDR3 is made up of 14 amino acids. In germline, CDR1 is MDHEN, CDR2 SYDVKM. The ends were cut back, 8 bases at V and 2 bases at J, with 13 bases in the middle. The CDR3 protein is CASHPLRGNQPQHF. Here the CDR3 DNA reads TGTGCCAGCCACCCCCTGAGGGGCAATCAGCCCCAGCATTTT.

The chain uses TRBV29-1 and TRBJ2-2; no firm D call. Germline CDR1 reads SQVTM; CDR2 reads ANQGSEA. Trimming removed 5 bases from V and 6 bases from J, with 13 bases in between. The CDR3 spans 13 residues. The CDR3 region is CSVSVDSSGELFF. The CDR3 DNA reads as TGCAGCGTTAGCGTCGACTCCTCCGGGGAGCTGTTTTTT.

The V and J genes are TRBV13 and TRBJ2-2, with 9 positions matching TRBD2. Germline values: CDR1 PRHDT, CDR2 FYEKMQ (reference sequence). The CDR3 spans 17 residues. Trimming took 2 bases from V and 2 from J; bases not matched to a gene: 6. DNA for the CDR3: TGTGCCAGCAGCTTATCTGCTAGCGGGATTAACACCGGGGAGCTGTTTTTT. Its protein product is CASSLSASGINTGELFF.